These 2 T cell receptor beta chains were all obtained from the same sample, sequenced in a study of T cell repertoires in cytomegalovirus infection. MiXCR, run by TCRdb on the reads, gives a single entry per CDR3 protein. This table has roughly 730,000 distinct CDR3 sequences, about 30% appearing once. These receptors are not linked to any known antigen. The sequencing here drew on cultured PBMCs, taken from culture after CMV antigen stimulation. The receptors stem from a human donor in good health (CMV status not recorded). Some clones in this sample may be carry-over from other donors' samples.

This chain links TRBV6-1 with TRBJ2-5, with D unclear. The ends were cut back, 6 bases at V and 1 base at J, with 12 bases in the middle. The CDR3 is 14 residues long. Per germline, CDR1 MNHNS and CDR2 SASEGT. The CDR3 reads CASSHPHLQETQYF. CDR3 sequence (DNA): TGTGCCAGCAGCCACCCCCATCTCCAAGAGACCCAGTACTTC.

This clonotype was seen at least ten times. The chain uses TRBV7-8 and TRBJ1-6; D is possibly TRBD1 (5 bases). CDR1 SGHVS and CDR2 FQNEAQ come from the germline V gene. The V gene lost 1 base and the J gene lost 10 bases, with 17 bases spanning the gap. The CDR3 contains 16 residues. The CDR3 reads CASSLGQGKGGSPLHF. CDR3 coding DNA: TGTGCCAGCAGCTTAGGGCAGGGAAAAGGCGGATCACCCCTCCACTTT.